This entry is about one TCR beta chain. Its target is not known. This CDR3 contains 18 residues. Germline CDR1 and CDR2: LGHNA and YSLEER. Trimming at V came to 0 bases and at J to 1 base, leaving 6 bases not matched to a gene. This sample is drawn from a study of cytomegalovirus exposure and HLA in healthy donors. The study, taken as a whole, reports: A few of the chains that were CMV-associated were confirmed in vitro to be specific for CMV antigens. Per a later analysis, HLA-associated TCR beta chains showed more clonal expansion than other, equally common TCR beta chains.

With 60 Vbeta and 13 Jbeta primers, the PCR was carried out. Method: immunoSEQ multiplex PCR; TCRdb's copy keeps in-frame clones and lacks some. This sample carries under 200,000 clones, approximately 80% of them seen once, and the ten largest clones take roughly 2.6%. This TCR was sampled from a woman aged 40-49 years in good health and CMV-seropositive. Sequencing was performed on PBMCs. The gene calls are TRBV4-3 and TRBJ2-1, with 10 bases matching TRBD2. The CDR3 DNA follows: TGCGCCAGCAGCCAAGACCCTAGCGGGAGAGGGTCCTACAATGAGCAGTTCTTC. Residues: CASSQDPSGRGSYNEQFF.